Given below is one T cell receptor beta chain in context. These data belong to a study of control samples from healthy donors and cancer patients. TCRdb's copy holds only in-frame clones and misses some; the assay was immunoSEQ multiplex PCR. The data hold over 85,000 clones, with 92% observed a single time. The sample taken for sequencing was blood. The origin of this receptor is a woman aged 18-30 years in good health.

The CDR3 nucleotides read TGTGCCAGCAGCCCTCCGACTTTCCGGAACACTGAAGCTTTCTTT. Amino acid sequence: CASSPPTFRNTEAFF. The chain couples TRBV7-9 to TRBJ1-1, with D hard to call. Germline CDR1 is SEHNR and CDR2 is FQNEAQ (reference sequence). This CDR3 has 15 amino acids. V was trimmed by 5 bases and J by 1 base, leaving 14 bases between them.